Each of the 27 T cell receptor beta chains below was sequenced from the same sample in a study of CXCR3-negative and CXCR3-positive naive CD8 T cells. General observations from the study: More hydrophobic TRB CDR3s were found in CXCR3-positive naive cells than in CXCR3-negative naive cells.

With UMI labels, 5' RACE was used to prepare the TRB cDNA libraries. TCRdb reanalyzed the 5' RACE reads, giving one entry per CDR3 protein sequence and no DNA. The sample's table shows around 66,000 distinct CDR3 sequences. The antigens these receptors bind are not known. Sequenced sample: naive CXCR3+ CD8+ T cells from blood. The subset is: CD45RO-CCR7+CD27+CD95- naive CD8+ T cells expressing CXCR3 (TNR3+). Receptor source: a human donor in good health. Some clones in this sample may be carry-over from other donors' samples.

V is TRBV5-4 and J is TRBJ2-1; as DNA is missing, the TRBD1 call by TCRdb cannot be tested. The CDR3 spans 15 residues. From germline, CDR1 is SGHNT and CDR2 YYREEE (reference sequence). The CDR3 spells CASSFYRGRDNEQFF.

The J gene is TRBJ2-7, the V gene TRBV29-1; TCRdb's D call of TRBD1 is untestable without DNA. CDR1 is SQVTM, CDR2 ANQGSEA, per germline. The CDR3 is made up of 12 amino acids. The CDR3 sequence: CSARDGAVEQYF.

This chain connects TRBV4-1 to TRBJ1-5. CDR1 MGHRA and CDR2 YSYEKL come from the germline V gene. The length of the CDR3 is 14 residues. CDR3 residues: CASSYGVGDQPQHF.

This chain joins TRBV10-3 and TRBJ1-1. Germline-derived CDR1 and CDR2 are ENHRY and SYGVKD. This CDR3 is 17 amino acids long. The CDR3 here is CAISDFGESTLNTEAFF.

The chain carries TRBV4-2 and TRBJ1-1. Germline CDR1 reads LGHNA; CDR2 reads YNFKEQ. The CDR3 is 14 amino acids. CDR3 amino acids: CASSHPSEWTEAFF.

The V call is TRBV14, the J call TRBJ2-7. Germline assignment: CDR1 SGHDN and CDR2 FVKESK. The CDR3 contains 15 residues. The CDR3 region is CASSQEAGPTYEQYF.

The chain joins TRBV7-9 to TRBJ2-5; with no DNA, the TCRdb D assignment of TRBD1 cannot be verified. There are 15 residues in the CDR3. Germline V CDR1 and CDR2: SEHNR, FQNEAQ (reference sequence). This CDR3 is CASSPSGTSVETQYF.

The CDR3 sequence: CASSLVNNEQFF. The chain is built from TRBV11-2 and TRBJ2-1. Germline V gene data show CDR1 as SGHAT and CDR2 as FQNNGV. The CDR3 is made up of 12 amino acids.

The chain employs TRBV15 and TRBJ2-1; TCRdb's D call, TRBD1, is unchecked because there is no DNA. CDR1 is LNHNV, CDR2 YYDKDF, per germline (reference sequence). The CDR3 is 15 amino acids. CDR3 in amino acids: CATSIGGLDYNEQFF. Using reference TRBV15 and TRBJ2-1 for the parts outside the CDR3, the full variable domain is DAMVIQNPRYQVTQFGKPVTLSCSQTLNHNVMYWYQQKSSQAPKLLFHYYDKDFNNEADTPDNFQSRRPNTSFCFLDIRSPGLGDTAMYLCATSIGGLDYNEQFFGPGTRLTVL.

This chain uses TRBV5-1 with TRBJ2-3. The CDR3 spans 14 residues. Germline CDR1 is SGHRS and CDR2 is YFSETQ. CDR3 protein: CASSLLLAADTQYF.

The rearrangement joins TRBV29-1 to TRBJ2-7; the TRBD1 assignment by TCRdb is unverifiable without DNA. The CDR3 has 15 amino acids. Germline V lookup: CDR1 SQVTM, CDR2 ANQGSEA. The CDR3 sequence: CSVANERTGQNEQYF.

The V call is TRBV7-8, the J call TRBJ2-3; TCRdb gives TRBD1 as the D gene, but with no DNA this cannot be confirmed. CDR3 size: 13 residues. CDR1 SGHVS and CDR2 FQNEAQ come from the germline V gene. CDR3 residues: CASSTTQGDTQYF.

The J gene is TRBJ2-3, the V gene TRBV28. Germline CDR1 reads MDHEN; CDR2 reads SYDVKM. The CDR3 runs to 15 residues. The CDR3 loop is CASSLLRQDTDTQYF.

The V gene is TRBV5-1, the J gene TRBJ2-7; as DNA is missing, the TRBD1 call by TCRdb cannot be tested. This CDR3 has 15 amino acids. Looked up from germline, CDR1 is SGHRS and CDR2 is YFSETQ. The CDR3 here is CASSFTGGERDEQYF.

This rearrangement joins TRBV13 to TRBJ2-4; TCRdb's D call, TRBD1, is unchecked because there is no DNA. There are 15 residues in the CDR3. CDR1 PRHDT and CDR2 FYEKMQ come from the germline V gene (reference sequence). The CDR3 reads CASSSGLRGGNIQYF.

The chain links TRBV7-8 to TRBJ2-5; TCRdb's D call, TRBD1, is unchecked because there is no DNA. In germline, CDR1 is SGHVS, CDR2 FQNEAQ. The CDR3 consists of 15 residues. The CDR3 reads CASVIPGTAEETQYF.

The chain couples TRBV20-1 to TRBJ1-4. The CDR3 totals 14 residues. Germline V gene sequence: CDR1 DFQATT, CDR2 SNEGSKA (reference sequence). The CDR3 loop is CSARSGTANEKLFF.

V usage is TRBV7-3 and J usage is TRBJ2-7. CDR3 length: 14 amino acids. CDR1 and CDR2 from the germline V gene are SGHTA and FQGTGA. This CDR3 is CASSWYEGPYEQYF.

The CDR3 sequence is CASSLEPSGGIPHDTQYF. The chain joins TRBV4-1 to TRBJ2-3; TCRdb proposes TRBD2, but this gene call is untestable without DNA. This CDR3 is 18 amino acids long. Germline CDR1 and CDR2: MGHRA and YSYEKL.

The rearrangement uses TRBV29-1 and TRBJ2-1; there is no DNA to check the TCRdb D call of TRBD2. Per the germline V gene, CDR1 is SQVTM and CDR2 is ANQGSEA. The CDR3 has 14 residues. CDR3 protein: CSVAGLAGVNEQFF.

The genes are TRBV7-8 and TRBJ2-3; TCRdb returns TRBD1, unconfirmable since there is no DNA. Germline V CDR1 and CDR2: SGHVS, FQNEAQ. The CDR3 consists of 15 residues. CDR3 protein: CASSLAIREKDTQYF. Filled out from reference TRBV7-8 and TRBJ2-3, the complete variable domain reads GAGVSQSPRYKVAKRGQDVALRCDPISGHVSLFWYQQALGQGPEFLTYFQNEAQLDKSGLPSDRFFAERPEGSVSTLKIQRTQQEDSAVYLCASSLAIREKDTQYFGPGTRLTVL.

This chain connects TRBV7-9 to TRBJ2-7; TCRdb's D call of TRBD1 is untestable without DNA. The CDR3 contains 12 residues. CDR1 is SEHNR and CDR2 is FQNEAQ in the germline V gene (reference sequence). CDR3 amino acids: CASSWTGVEQYF.

V is TRBV12-3 or TRBV12-4 and J is TRBJ1-1; TCRdb indicates TRBD1, and absent DNA this call remains unverified. The CDR3 length is 15 residues. The chain's CDR3 is CASSLLSGENTEAFF.

The chain is built from TRBV29-1 and TRBJ2-7; no DNA is available, so the TRBD1 call from TCRdb remains unchecked. Germline V lookup: CDR1 SQVTM, CDR2 ANQGSEA. This CDR3 has 13 amino acids. The CDR3 here is CSVQAGGPYEQYF.

J is TRBJ2-4 and V is TRBV29-1. The CDR3 totals 13 residues. Germline V gives CDR1 SQVTM, CDR2 ANQGSEA. The CDR3 sequence: CSVEAPTKNIQYF.

The chain combines TRBV12-3 or TRBV12-4 with TRBJ1-2. The length of the CDR3 is 13 residues. This chain's CDR3 is CASSFGGIYGYTF.

This chain joins TRBV7-9 and TRBJ2-1; the D call of TRBD1 rests on TCRdb alone, since no DNA is present to check it. The CDR3 has 14 amino acids. Germline values: CDR1 SEHNR, CDR2 FQNEAQ (reference sequence). This chain's CDR3 is CASSPRRDINEQFF.